This T cell receptor (beta chain) derives from a study of CD8+ T cells in alopecia areata. Study details: The drug, oral tofacitinib, was given to treated patients at 5 to 10 mg twice daily. Study-wide points: How baseline CD8+ expansion relates to response remains uncertain (there was one nonresponder). Patients showed less clear TCR sequence sharing than mice, possibly partly because of HLA diversity. Administration of tofacitinib significantly diminished scalp clonality and expanded CD8+ clones within the top 100.

Investigators isolated RNA and reverse transcribed it into cDNA to act as the sequencing template. TCRdb's copy holds only in-frame clones and misses some; the assay was immunoSEQ multiplex PCR. The sample lists 180,000 or so clones, approximately 49% seen once, with around 9.1% in the top ten. Of note for this clone: Its specificity is not known. The junction departs from the called germline gene at one end, perhaps through a read error.

Indicated treatment: oral pan-JAK inhibitor, 5-10 mg twice daily. The CDR3 runs to 13 residues. Germline assignment: CDR1 PRHDT and CDR2 FYEKMQ (reference sequence). The source is a human donor with alopecia areata. The rearrangement uses TRBV13 and TRBJ2-7; D is perhaps TRBD1 (5 bases). Sequencing was performed on CD8+ T cells sorted from blood, taken at roughly week 53, from a patient treated with tofacitinib. The CDR3 DNA is TGTGCCAGCAGCTTACAGGGATCCTTCGAGCAGTACTTC. Translation: CASSLQGSFEQYF.